The 3 T cell receptor beta chains given below trace back to one sample, sequenced in a study of blood T cell repertoires in COVID-19. Some clones are missing from TCRdb's copy, which holds only in-frame ones; the method was immunoSEQ multiplex PCR. The sample consists of approximately 220,000 clones, 85% of them appearing once. Sequenced sample: PBMCs or T cells enriched from blood (not recorded which). These receptors all come from a man aged 40-49 years who had recovered from COVID-19.

The chain combines TRBV2 with TRBJ2-5, with D possibly matching TRBD1 (6 bases). V was cut by 4 bases and J by 5 bases, with 14 bases left in between. The CDR3 totals 14 residues. CDR1 and CDR2 from the germline V gene are SNHLY and FYNNEI. The CDR3 region has the DNA TGTGCCAGCAGTGTACAGGGCTGGGACGAGACCCAGTACTTC. Its translation: CASSVQGWDETQYF.

This clone was seen many times. The chain employs TRBV7-9 and TRBJ1-1, with D possibly matching TRBD1 (6 bases). V was pared by 5 bases and J by 1 base, with 11 bases between. Per the germline V gene, CDR1 is SEHNR and CDR2 is FQNEAQ (reference sequence). The CDR3 sequence is 14 residues long. The CDR3 sequence: CASSPGTPNTEAFF. The CDR3 DNA reads as TGTGCCAGCAGCCCGGGGACACCGAACACTGAAGCTTTCTTT. The full variable domain, in which reference TRBV7-9 and TRBJ1-1 provide the parts outside the CDR3, is DTGVSQNPRHKITKRGQNVTFRCDPISEHNRLYWYRQTLGQGPEFLTYFQNEAQLEKSRLLSDRFSAERPKGSFSTLEIQRTEQGDSAMYLCASSPGTPNTEAFFGQGTRLTVV.

V gene TRBV19 combines with J gene TRBJ2-1; the match to TRBD2 covers 9 bases. Germline V CDR1 and CDR2: LNHDA, SQIVND (reference sequence). CDR3 length: 14 residues. After removal of 6 bases from V and 7 bases from J, the junction contained 7 bases not matched to a gene. CDR3 coding DNA: TGTGCCAGTAGGGGGACTAGCCTCTATAATGAGCAGTTCTTC. It encodes CASRGTSLYNEQFF.